Following are 21 T cell receptor beta chains from one sample sequenced in a study of PD-1 blockade in mismatch repair-deficient tumors. This table comes from immunoSEQ multiplex PCR, and its TCRdb copy is limited to in-frame clones, with some not included. In the table there are 65,000 to 80,000 clones, approximately 80% of which are singletons. Sequences were derived from peripheral blood, sampled 2 weeks after starting pembrolizumab. These receptors were taken from an adult with mismatch repair-deficient cancer.

The chain uses TRBV19 and TRBJ1-3; D unclear. In germline, CDR1 is LNHDA, CDR2 SQIVND (reference sequence). Trimming shortened V by 3 bases and J by 2 bases, and 11 bases separated the two germline ends. CDR3 length: 15 residues. The CDR3 sequence is CASSIDKTPGNTIYF. The CDR3 DNA reads as TGTGCCAGTAGTATTGACAAGACCCCTGGAAACACCATATATTTT.

This clone came up a few times. The rearrangement links TRBV6-1 to TRBJ1-2; TRBD1 might be the D (6 bases). CDR1 is MNHNS and CDR2 is SASEGT in the germline V gene. Trimming removed 7 bases from V and 6 bases from J, with 15 bases in between. The CDR3 consists of 13 residues. CDR3 DNA sequence: TGTGCCAGCAAGCTGATACAGGGTAATGGCTACACCTTC. Its translation: CASKLIQGNGYTF.

This rearrangement joins TRBV2 to TRBJ2-3, with D uncertain. Deletions cut 3 bases from V and 2 bases from J, with 12 bases between. Germline-derived CDR1 and CDR2 are SNHLY and FYNNEI. The CDR3 has 15 residues. The CDR3 is CASSDMGYATDTQYF. CDR3 sequence (DNA): TGTGCCAGCAGTGACATGGGGTATGCCACAGATACGCAGTATTTT. Full variable domain (missing parts from reference TRBV2 and TRBJ2-3): EPEVTQTPSHQVTQMGQEVILRCVPISNHLYFYWYRQILGQKVEFLVSFYNNEISEKSEIFDDQFSVERPDGSNFTLKIRSTKLEDSAMYFCASSDMGYATDTQYFGPGTRLTVL.

The chain joins TRBV6-1 to TRBJ1-2; no clear D. From germline, CDR1 is MNHNS and CDR2 SASEGT. V lost 0 bases and J lost 8, with 7 bases in between. This CDR3 is 12 amino acids long. As DNA, the CDR3 is TGTGCCAGCAGTGAAGCCCAGATAGGCTACACCTTC. Protein product: CASSEAQIGYTF.

This chain uses TRBV2 with TRBJ2-7; D is unclear. CDR3 size: 14 residues. Per germline, CDR1 SNHLY and CDR2 FYNNEI. V lost 8 bases to trimming and J lost 0 bases, with 14 bases between them. CDR3 loop: CASAGSDLSYEQYF. CDR3 nucleotides: TGTGCCAGCGCCGGCAGCGACCTCTCCTACGAGCAGTACTTC.

The rearrangement joins TRBV7-9 to TRBJ2-1; tentatively, D is TRBD1 (5 bases). Germline lookup yields CDR1 SEHNR and CDR2 FQNEAQ (reference sequence). The CDR3 runs 11 residues. Trimming pared 6 bases from V and 9 bases from J, leaving 9 bases between. The CDR3 sequence is CASRVGAEQFF. CDR3 DNA sequence: TGTGCCAGCAGGGTAGGGGCTGAGCAGTTCTTC. The whole variable domain, filled in from reference TRBV7-9 and TRBJ2-1, reads DTGVSQNPRHKITKRGQNVTFRCDPISEHNRLYWYRQTLGQGPEFLTYFQNEAQLEKSRLLSDRFSAERPKGSFSTLEIQRTEQGDSAMYLCASRVGAEQFFGPGTRLTVL.

The rearrangement joins TRBV6-1 to TRBJ1-1; 7 positions match TRBD1. The CDR3 has 14 residues. The V segment lost 6 bases and the J segment 3 bases; nucleotides outside the gene matches: 7. The V gene's germline CDR1 is MNHNS and CDR2 SASEGT. DNA of the CDR3: TGTGCCAGCAGAACGACAGGGCGAGACACTGAAGCTTTCTTT. Encoded protein: CASRTTGRDTEAFF.

The chain recombines TRBV4-1 with TRBJ1-5; D remains ambiguous. Germline assignment: CDR1 MGHRA and CDR2 YSYEKL. CDR3 length equals 14 residues. V lost 3 bases, J lost 7 bases, and 13 bases lay in between. In nucleotides, the CDR3 is TGCGCCAGCAGCCAGGGGATGGTCAGGCAGCCCCAGCATTTT. Amino acid sequence: CASSQGMVRQPQHF.

The chain recombines TRBV5-1 with TRBJ2-2; TRBD2 matches 10 bases. The CDR3 has 16 amino acids. V lost 2 bases, J lost 2 bases, and 3 bases stayed unmatched. The V gene's germline CDR1 is SGHRS and CDR2 YFSETQ. CDR3 loop: CASSFLLAGNTGELFF. DNA for the CDR3: TGCGCCAGCAGCTTTTTACTAGCGGGAAACACCGGGGAGCTGTTTTTT.

This chain links TRBV2 with TRBJ2-2, with D perhaps being TRBD1 or TRBD2 (5 bases each). This CDR3 spans 15 amino acids. V lost 5 bases, J lost 3 bases, and 13 bases lay in between. CDR1 SNHLY and CDR2 FYNNEI come from the germline V gene. The CDR3: CASSTGTTDTGELFF. CDR3 DNA sequence: TGTGCCAGCAGTACCGGGACGACAGACACCGGGGAGCTGTTTTTT.

This clone came up a few times. This chain links TRBV19 with TRBJ2-1; tentatively, D is TRBD2 (6 bases). The CDR3 has 13 amino acids. CDR1 is LNHDA, CDR2 SQIVND, per germline (reference sequence). Deletions cut 4 bases from V and 4 bases from J, with 8 bases between. CDR3 DNA: TGTGCCAGTAGTACGGGAGTTTACAATGAGCAGTTCTTC. Amino acids: CASSTGVYNEQFF.

This clone has only a few counts. The chain couples TRBV6-5 to TRBJ2-7; 7 nucleotides agree with TRBD2. The CDR3 consists of 13 residues. V shed 5 bases and J 2 bases; nucleotides not matched to a gene: 3. CDR1 is MNHEY, CDR2 SVGAGI, per germline. CDR3: CASSPSGTYEQYF. The CDR3 DNA sequence: TGTGCCAGCAGTCCTAGCGGAACCTACGAGCAGTACTTC.

This chain joins TRBV9 and TRBJ2-3; D gene unclear. V was cut by 0 bases and J by 0 bases, with 8 bases left in between. Germline V lookup: CDR1 SGDLS, CDR2 YYNGEE. The CDR3 extends over 15 amino acids. CDR3 residues: CASSVASSSTDTQYF. The CDR3 bases are TGTGCCAGCAGCGTAGCTTCTTCTAGCACAGATACGCAGTATTTT. Complete variable domain (other parts from reference TRBV9 and TRBJ2-3): DSGVTQTPKHLITATGQRVTLRCSPRSGDLSVYWYQQSLDQGLQFLIQYYNGEERAKGNILERFSAQQFPDLHSELNLSSLELGDSALYFCASSVASSSTDTQYFGPGTRLTVL.

The rearrangement joins TRBV5-6 to TRBJ2-1; D is unresolved. The CDR3 covers 15 residues. Trimming stripped 0 bases from V and 0 bases from J, with 7 bases between. CDR1 SGHDT and CDR2 YYEEEE come from the germline V gene. The CDR3 DNA is TGTGCCAGCAGCTTGGGTTTGAGCTCCTACAATGAGCAGTTCTTC. It encodes CASSLGLSSYNEQFF.

The J gene is TRBJ2-7, the V gene TRBV5-1, with 7 positions matching TRBD1. Trimming cost V 4 bases and J 1 base; bases outside gene matches: 5. Germline V lookup: CDR1 SGHRS, CDR2 YFSETQ. The CDR3 is 14 amino acids. The CDR3 here is CASSPVGQSYEQYF. The CDR3 DNA reads as TGCGCCAGCAGCCCGGTGGGACAGTCCTACGAGCAGTACTTC.

This clone has a single count. The gene calls are TRBV18 and TRBJ2-3; D remains unclear. The V end was cut by 3 bases, the J end by 5 bases, with 6 bases between. Looked up from germline, CDR1 is KGHSH and CDR2 is LQKENI. CDR3 length: 12 residues. In nucleotides, the CDR3 is TGTGCCAGCTCACCGATATTAGATACGCAGTATTTT. Translated, it gives CASSPILDTQYF.

This clone was seen only a few times. The J gene is TRBJ2-7, the V gene TRBV7-3; no reliable D call. Trimming shortened V by 1 base and J by 3 bases, and 7 bases separated the two germline ends. Germline lookup yields CDR1 SGHTA and CDR2 FQGTGA. This CDR3 is built from 13 residues. DNA for the CDR3: TGTGCCAGCAGCTTAAGGTGGGGCTACGAGCAGTACTTC. Protein product: CASSLRWGYEQYF.

This clone was recorded a few times. The chain combines TRBV2 with TRBJ1-2, with TRBD1 identical over 8 bases. The J segment lost 4 bases and the V segment lost 5 bases, leaving 6 bases of the junction unmatched. The V gene's germline CDR1 is SNHLY and CDR2 FYNNEI. This CDR3 has 14 amino acids. CDR3 DNA sequence: TGTGCCAGCAGTACCCGGACAGGGACCTATGGCTACACCTTC. This translates into CASSTRTGTYGYTF.

This chain links TRBV11-3 with TRBJ2-1; D may be TRBD1 or TRBD2 (6 bases each). Germline V gene sequence: CDR1 SGHNT, CDR2 YENEEA. The ends were cut back, 7 bases at V and 8 bases at J, with 15 bases in the middle. This CDR3 region has 13 residues. In DNA, the CDR3 is TGTGCCAGCACAGGAGGGGGAGGCCATGAGCAGTTCTTC. Its translation: CASTGGGGHEQFF.

The rearrangement links TRBV6-6 to TRBJ2-7, with 12 positions matching TRBD2. Unmatched junction bases numbered 8, after V lost 8 bases and J lost 6 bases. The CDR3 consists of 14 residues. The germline V gene encodes CDR1 MNHNY and CDR2 SVGAGI (reference sequence). The CDR3 protein is CASSETSGSSEQYF. CDR3 in DNA: TGTGCCAGCTCTGAGACTAGCGGGAGCTCCGAGCAGTACTTC.

The chain carries TRBV6-5 and TRBJ2-1; D may match TRBD1 or TRBD2 (5 bases each). Trimming stripped 6 bases from V and 10 bases from J, with 13 bases between. Germline V gene data show CDR1 as MNHEY and CDR2 as SVGAGI. The CDR3 extends over 12 amino acids. CDR3 loop: CASSPGPREQFF. The CDR3 DNA follows: TGTGCCAGCAGCCCGGGACCCCGGGAGCAGTTCTTC.